A selection of T cell receptor beta chains follows, all from one sample in a study of cytomegalovirus exposure and HLA in healthy donors. Sequencing used immunoSEQ multiplex PCR; TCRdb keeps in-frame clones, though not all of them. The sample records 150,000 to 200,000 clones, 80% to 85% being singletons. Sequencing was performed on PBMCs. The receptors were gathered from a male donor in good health and CMV-seropositive. Both conserved end residues are part of each CDR3. Each record gives: D gene, J gene, clone size, V gene, CDR3 DNA, CDR3 protein. D genes are given only for firm matches. Clone size is stated in some rows and not others, as once, few, many or a class when expanded.

NA | TRBJ2-2 | NA | TRBV10-3 | TGTGCCATCAGTCTCGGGGGTTCGACCGGGGAGCTGTTTTTT | CAISLGGSTGELFF
NA | TRBJ2-5 | few | TRBV7-9 | TGTGCCAGCAGCTTAGTGGCGGGTGTGTACCAAGAGACCCAGTACTTC | CASSLVAGVYQETQYF
TRBD1 | TRBJ1-1 | once | TRBV9 | TGTGCCAGCAGCGTAACCGGGACAGGGGTGAACACTGAAGCTTTCTTT | CASSVTGTGVNTEAFF
NA | TRBJ1-1 | NA | TRBV19 | TGTGCCAGTGGCAGGAACACTGAAGCTTTCTTT | CASGRNTEAFF
NA | TRBJ2-1 | NA | TRBV10-1 | TGCGCCAGCAGTGAGACCGGGGAAGCTAGGAATGAGCAGTTCTTC | CASSETGEARNEQFF
NA | TRBJ1-1 | NA | TRBV6-1 | TGTGCCAGCAGTGAAGCGGGAGGGGGCACTGAAGCTTTCTTT | CASSEAGGGTEAFF
NA | TRBJ2-7 | NA | TRBV15 | TGTGCCACCAGCAGAGATTCGGTGGGGGCGTGGGAGCAGTACTTC | CATSRDSVGAWEQYF
NA | TRBJ2-3 | once | TRBV11-3 | TGTGCCAGCAGCTTAGTTCCTTCAGATACGCAGTATTTT | CASSLVPSDTQYF
TRBD1 | TRBJ2-3 | NA | TRBV4-3 | TGCGCCAGCAGCCAGGGGACAGGGATTTCGGATACGCAGTATTTT | CASSQGTGISDTQYF
TRBD2 | TRBJ2-3 | once | TRBV28 | TGTGCCAGCAGTTCGGGGGGACCCAGAGATACGCAGTATTTT | CASSSGGPRDTQYF
NA | TRBJ1-1 | NA | TRBV4-1 | TGCGCCAGCAGCCATGGCACCGTCCGGGCTGAAGCTTTCTTT | CASSHGTVRAEAFF
TRBD1 | TRBJ1-2 | NA | TRBV7-6 | TGTGCCAGCAGCTTGACAGGGGGCGAAGAACCTTACTATGGCTACACCTTC | CASSLTGGEEPYYGYTF
NA | TRBJ1-2 | NA | TRBV7-9 | TGTGCCAGCAGCCCCCCAGGGGTAGCTAACTATGGCTACACCTTC | CASSPPGVANYGYTF
NA | TRBJ2-2 | NA | TRBV10-1 | TGCGCCAGCAGTGAACCCGGGCTCGGGAAGAACACCGGGGAGCTGTTTTTT | CASSEPGLGKNTGELFF
NA | TRBJ2-6 | NA | TRBV5-1 | TGCGCCAGCAGCCGTTACATTCAGGTCTCTGGGGCCAACGTCCTGACTTTC | CASSRYIQVSGANVLTF
TRBD1 | TRBJ1-6 | NA | TRBV18 | TGTGCCAGCTCACCCGACAGGGTAGGGTCACCCCTCCACTTT | CASSPDRVGSPLHF
NA | TRBJ1-2 | NA | TRBV7-9 | TGTGCCAGCAACCTCCAGGGGAGCTATGGCTACACCTTC | CASNLQGSYGYTF
TRBD2 | TRBJ2-2 | NA | TRBV7-9 | TGTGCCAGCAGCCACGTCGCAGATAGCGGGATGACCGGGGAGCTGTTTTTT | CASSHVADSGMTGELFF
TRBD2 | TRBJ2-1 | few | TRBV5-1 | TGCGCCAGCAGCTTAGACGGGGGGACCTTGAGCTCCTACAATGAGCAGTTCTTC | CASSLDGGTLSSYNEQFF
TRBD2 | TRBJ2-7 | NA | TRBV6-1 | TGTGCCAGCAGTGAAGGGCGGGGGACCTACTACGAGCAGTACTTC | CASSEGRGTYYEQYF
TRBD1 | TRBJ2-7 | NA | TRBV7-2 | TGTGCCAGCAGCCCGGGACAGCTGAGCTCCTACGAGCAGTACTTC | CASSPGQLSSYEQYF
NA | TRBJ1-2 | NA | TRBV7-9 | TGTGCCAGCAGCTTACCTGGAGAGTTTAACTATGGCTACACCTTC | CASSLPGEFNYGYTF
NA | TRBJ1-5 | NA | TRBV19 | TGTGCCAGTAGTATTCCCCTCGGCGGGGGAGAGAGCAATCAGCCCCAGCATTTT | CASSIPLGGGESNQPQHF
TRBD1 | TRBJ1-1 | NA | TRBV11-2 | TGTGCCAGCAGGGACAGGGGGCAGGAAACTGAAGCTTTCTTT | CASRDRGQETEAFF
TRBD1 | TRBJ1-2 | NA | TRBV18 | TGTGCCAGCTCACCGGGGACAGGGGCATACTATGGCTACACCTTC | CASSPGTGAYYGYTF
TRBD2 | TRBJ2-1 | NA | TRBV9 | TGTGCCAGCAGCGTAGGAGGCGGGGGATACAATGAGCAGTTCTTC | CASSVGGGGYNEQFF
TRBD1 | TRBJ2-3 | NA | TRBV5-4 | TGTGCCAGCAGCCTGGGTGGACAGGCGATCCTCACAGATACGCAGTATTTT | CASSLGGQAILTDTQYF
TRBD1 | TRBJ1-2 | once | TRBV6-5 | TGTGCCAGCAGTTCCCTGGGACAGGGGAACTATGGCTACACCTTC | CASSSLGQGNYGYTF
NA | TRBJ1-1 | NA | TRBV6-1 | TGTGCCAGCAGTGAAGCGCAGGGAGCTTTCTTT | CASSEAQGAFF